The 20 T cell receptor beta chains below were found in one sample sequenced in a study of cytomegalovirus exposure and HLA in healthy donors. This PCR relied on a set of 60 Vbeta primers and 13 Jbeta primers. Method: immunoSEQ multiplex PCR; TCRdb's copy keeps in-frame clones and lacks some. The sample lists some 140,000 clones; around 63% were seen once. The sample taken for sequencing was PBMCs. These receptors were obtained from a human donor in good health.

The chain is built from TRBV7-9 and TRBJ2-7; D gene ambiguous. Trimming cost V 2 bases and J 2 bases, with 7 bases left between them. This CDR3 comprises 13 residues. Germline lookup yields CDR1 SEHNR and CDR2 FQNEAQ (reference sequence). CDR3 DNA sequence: TGTGCCAGCAGCTTACCAGACACCTACGAGCAGTACTTC. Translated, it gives CASSLPDTYEQYF.

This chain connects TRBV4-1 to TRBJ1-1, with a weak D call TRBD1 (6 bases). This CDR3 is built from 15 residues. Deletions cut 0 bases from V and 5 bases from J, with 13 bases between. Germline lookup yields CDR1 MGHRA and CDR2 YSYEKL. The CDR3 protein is CASSQDHGRGTEAFF. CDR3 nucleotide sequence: TGCGCCAGCAGCCAAGACCATGGCAGGGGAACTGAAGCTTTCTTT.

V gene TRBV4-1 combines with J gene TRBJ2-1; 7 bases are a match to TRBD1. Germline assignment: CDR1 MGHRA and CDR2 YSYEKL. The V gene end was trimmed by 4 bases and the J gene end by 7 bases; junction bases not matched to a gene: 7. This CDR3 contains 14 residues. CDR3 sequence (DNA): TGCGCCAGCAGCCCCCGGGACAGAAGGAATGAGCAGTTCTTC. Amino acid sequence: CASSPRDRRNEQFF.

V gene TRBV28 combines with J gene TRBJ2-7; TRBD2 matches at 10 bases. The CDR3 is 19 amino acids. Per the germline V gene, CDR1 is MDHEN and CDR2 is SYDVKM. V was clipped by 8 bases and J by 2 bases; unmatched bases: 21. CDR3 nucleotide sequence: TGTGCCAGCGAAAACAGGGGCAGCGGGCTAGCGGGGGTCCCCTACGAGCAGTACTTC. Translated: CASENRGSGLAGVPYEQYF.

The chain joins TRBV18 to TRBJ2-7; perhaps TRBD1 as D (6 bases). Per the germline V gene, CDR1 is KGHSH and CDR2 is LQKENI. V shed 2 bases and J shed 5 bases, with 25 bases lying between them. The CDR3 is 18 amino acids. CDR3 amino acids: CASSPYDRFSMTSHEQYF. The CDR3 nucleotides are TGTGCCAGCTCACCATACGACAGGTTTTCAATGACCAGCCACGAGCAGTACTTC.

CDR3 amino acids: CASSSNKNTQYF. The CDR3, as DNA: TGCGCCAGCAGCTCGAACAAGAATACGCAGTATTTT. This chain uses TRBV5-1 with TRBJ2-3; D is unresolved. Germline CDR1 reads SGHRS; CDR2 reads YFSETQ. The CDR3 covers 12 residues. Trimming pared 3 bases from V and 7 bases from J, leaving 9 bases between.

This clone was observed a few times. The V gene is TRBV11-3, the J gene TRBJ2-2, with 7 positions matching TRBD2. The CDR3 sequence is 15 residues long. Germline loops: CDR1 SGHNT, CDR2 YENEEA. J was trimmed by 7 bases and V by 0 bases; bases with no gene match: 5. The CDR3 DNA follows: TGTGCCAGCAGCTTAGATTACGAGCGGGACGGGGAGCTGTTTTTT. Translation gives CASSLDYERDGELFF.

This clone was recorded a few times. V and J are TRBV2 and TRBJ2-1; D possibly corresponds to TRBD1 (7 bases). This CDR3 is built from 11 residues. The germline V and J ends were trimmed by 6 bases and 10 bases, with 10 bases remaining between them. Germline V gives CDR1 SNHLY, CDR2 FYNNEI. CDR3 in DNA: TGTGCCAGCAGGCAGGGGGGAGAGCAGTTCTTC. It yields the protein CASRQGGEQFF.

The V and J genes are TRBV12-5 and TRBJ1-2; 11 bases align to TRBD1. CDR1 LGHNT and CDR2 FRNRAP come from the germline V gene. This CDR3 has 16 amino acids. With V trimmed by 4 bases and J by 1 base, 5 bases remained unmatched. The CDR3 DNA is TGTGCTAGTGGTTCCCCGGACAGGGGGCGTAACTATGGCTACACCTTC. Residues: CASGSPDRGRNYGYTF.

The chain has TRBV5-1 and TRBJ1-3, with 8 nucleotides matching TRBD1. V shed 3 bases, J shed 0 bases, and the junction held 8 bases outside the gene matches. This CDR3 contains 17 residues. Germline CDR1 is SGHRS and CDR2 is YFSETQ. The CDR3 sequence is CASSSVLTGASGNTIYF. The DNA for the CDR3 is TGCGCCAGCAGCTCTGTGCTGACAGGGGCCTCTGGAAACACCATATATTTT.

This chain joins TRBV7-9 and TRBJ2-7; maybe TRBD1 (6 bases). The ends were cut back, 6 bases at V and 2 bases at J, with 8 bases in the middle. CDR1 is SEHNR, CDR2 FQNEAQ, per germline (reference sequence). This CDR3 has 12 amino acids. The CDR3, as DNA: TGTGCCAGCAGTGGGACACCCTACGAGCAGTACTTC. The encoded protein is CASSGTPYEQYF.

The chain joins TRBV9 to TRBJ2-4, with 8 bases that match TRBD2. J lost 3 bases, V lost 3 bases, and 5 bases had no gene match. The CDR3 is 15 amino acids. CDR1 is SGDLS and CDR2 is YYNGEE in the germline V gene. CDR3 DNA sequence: TGTGCCAGCAGCGCAGCCGGGACTAGCAAAAACATTCAGTACTTC. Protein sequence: CASSAAGTSKNIQYF.

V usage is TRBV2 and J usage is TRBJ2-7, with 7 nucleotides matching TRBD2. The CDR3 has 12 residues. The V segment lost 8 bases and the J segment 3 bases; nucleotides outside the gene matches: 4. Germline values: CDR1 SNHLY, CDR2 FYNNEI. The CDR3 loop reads CASRDYGYEQYF. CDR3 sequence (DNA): TGTGCCAGCCGGGACTATGGCTACGAGCAGTACTTC.

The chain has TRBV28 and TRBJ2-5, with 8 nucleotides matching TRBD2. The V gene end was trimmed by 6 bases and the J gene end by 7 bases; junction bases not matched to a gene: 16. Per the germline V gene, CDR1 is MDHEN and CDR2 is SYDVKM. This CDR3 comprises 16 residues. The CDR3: CASRPTGTRRTGTQYF. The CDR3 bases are TGTGCCAGCAGACCTACCGGGACTAGGCGCACGGGGACCCAGTACTTC.

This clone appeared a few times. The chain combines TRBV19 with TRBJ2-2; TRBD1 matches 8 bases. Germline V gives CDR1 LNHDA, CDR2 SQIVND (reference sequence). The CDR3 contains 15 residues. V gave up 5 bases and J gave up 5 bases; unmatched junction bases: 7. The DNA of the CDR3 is TGTGCCAGTAGTGTCGACAGGGGAGGTACCGGGGAGCTGTTTTTT. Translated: CASSVDRGGTGELFF.

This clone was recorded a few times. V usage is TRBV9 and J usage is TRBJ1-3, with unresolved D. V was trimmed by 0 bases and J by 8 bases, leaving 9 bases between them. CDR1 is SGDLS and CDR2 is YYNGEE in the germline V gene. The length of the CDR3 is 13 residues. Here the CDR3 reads CASSVEGGYTIYF. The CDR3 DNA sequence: TGTGCCAGCAGCGTAGAGGGAGGATACACCATATATTTT.

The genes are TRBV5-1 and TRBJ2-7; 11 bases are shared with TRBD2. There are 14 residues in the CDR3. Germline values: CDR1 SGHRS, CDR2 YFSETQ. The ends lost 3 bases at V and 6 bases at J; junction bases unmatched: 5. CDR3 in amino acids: CASSSPGLAAEQYF. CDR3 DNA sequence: TGCGCCAGCAGCTCGCCGGGACTAGCGGCCGAGCAGTACTTC.

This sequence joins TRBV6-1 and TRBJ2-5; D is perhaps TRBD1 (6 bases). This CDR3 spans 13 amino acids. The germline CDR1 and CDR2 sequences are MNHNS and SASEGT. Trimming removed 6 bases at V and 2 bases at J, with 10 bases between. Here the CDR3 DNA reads TGTGCCAGCAGATCGGGACAACAAGAGACCCAGTACTTC. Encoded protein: CASRSGQQETQYF.

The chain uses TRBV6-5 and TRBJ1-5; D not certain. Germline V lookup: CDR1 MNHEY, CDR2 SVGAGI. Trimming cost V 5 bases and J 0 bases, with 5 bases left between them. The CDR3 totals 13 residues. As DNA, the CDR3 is TGTGCCAGCAGTACGGTTAGCAATCAGCCCCAGCATTTT. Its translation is CASSTVSNQPQHF.

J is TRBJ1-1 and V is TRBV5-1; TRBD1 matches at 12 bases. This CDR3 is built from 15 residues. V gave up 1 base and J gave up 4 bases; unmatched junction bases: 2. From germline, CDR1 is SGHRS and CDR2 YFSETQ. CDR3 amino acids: CASSLRGQGATEAFF. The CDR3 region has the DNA TGCGCCAGCAGCTTGAGGGGACAGGGGGCCACTGAAGCTTTCTTT.